This T cell receptor (beta chain) was captured by sequencing in a study of cytomegalovirus exposure and HLA in healthy donors. CDR1 SGDLS and CDR2 YYNGEE come from the germline V gene. The CDR3 totals 15 residues. With 4 bases clipped from V and 5 bases from J, the junction kept 7 bases outside the gene matches. About this clone: Its antigen is as yet unknown.

Study results and limitations: Reported findings show TCR beta sequences accurately forecast HLA-A and HLA-B alleles in most subjects. What was likely a sequencing artifact was a cluster of highly shared sequence variants. Common viral pathogens were later found to be apparently linked to several of the most significant clusters. In vitro confirmation showed a few CMV-associated chains to be CMV antigen specific.

PCR used 60 Vbeta primers and 13 Jbeta primers. Repertoires were generated with immunoSEQ multiplex PCR, while TCRdb's copy carries only in-frame clones and drops some. The table has 200,000 or so clones, 75% to 85% seen once. The clonotype comes from a woman younger than 35 in good health and CMV-seropositive. Specimen: PBMCs. The chain is built from TRBV9 and TRBJ1-5; 9 bases match TRBD1. The CDR3 loop reads CASSPRGQGHQPQHF. The CDR3 region has the DNA TGTGCCAGCAGCCCTCGGGGACAGGGCCATCAGCCCCAGCATTTT.